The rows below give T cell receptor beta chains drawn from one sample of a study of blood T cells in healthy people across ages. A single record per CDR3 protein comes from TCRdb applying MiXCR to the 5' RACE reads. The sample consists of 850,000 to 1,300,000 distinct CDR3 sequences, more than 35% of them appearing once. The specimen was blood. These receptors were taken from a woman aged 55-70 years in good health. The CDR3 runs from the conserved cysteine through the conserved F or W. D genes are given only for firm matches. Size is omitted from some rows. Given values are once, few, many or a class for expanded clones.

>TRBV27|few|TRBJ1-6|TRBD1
CASSPRQGFRNSPLHF
TGTGCCAGCAGTCCGCGACAGGGGTTTAGGAATTCACCCCTCCACTTT
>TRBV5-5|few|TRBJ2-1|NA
CASSLGEHYNEQFF
TGTGCCAGCAGCTTGGGGGAACATTACAATGAGCAGTTCTTC
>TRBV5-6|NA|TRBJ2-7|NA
CASSLGSVAYEQYF
TGTGCCAGCAGCTTGGGCTCTGTAGCCTACGAGCAGTACTTC
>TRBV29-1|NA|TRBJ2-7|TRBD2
CSVSLAGAFYEQYF
TGCAGCGTCTCCCTAGCGGGAGCGTTCTACGAGCAGTACTTC
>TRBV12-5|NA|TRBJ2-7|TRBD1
CASGLVQKTGGSYEQYF
TGTGCTAGTGGTTTGGTACAAAAAACAGGGGGCTCCTACGAGCAGTACTTC
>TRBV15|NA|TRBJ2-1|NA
CATSRGTGPYNEQFF
TGTGCCACCAGCAGAGGGACGGGACCCTACAATGAGCAGTTCTTC
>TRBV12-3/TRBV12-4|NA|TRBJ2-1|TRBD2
CASNLAGGSYNEQFF
TGTGCCAGTAACCTGGCGGGAGGGTCCTACAATGAGCAGTTCTTC
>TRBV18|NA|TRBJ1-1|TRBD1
CASSPDSRGTEAFF
TGTGCCAGCTCACCAGATTCCAGGGGGACCGAAGCTTTCTTT
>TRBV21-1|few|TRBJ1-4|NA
CASSKGARSGEKLFF
TGTGCCAGCAGCAAAGGTGCCAGGTCAGGCGAAAAACTGTTTTTT
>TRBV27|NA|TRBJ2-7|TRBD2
CASSLRSSGLYEQYF
TGTGCCAGCAGTTTAAGGTCTAGCGGGCTCTACGAGCAGTACTTC
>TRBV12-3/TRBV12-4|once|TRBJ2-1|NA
CASTALGPRFF
TGTGCCAGCACAGCACTAGGGCCACGGTTCTTC
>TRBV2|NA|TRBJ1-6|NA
CASRGNSPPHF
TGTGCCAGCAGGGGTAATTCACCCCCCCACTTT
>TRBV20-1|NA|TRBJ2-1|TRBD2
CSATGLAGDEQFF
TGCAGTGCTACGGGACTAGCGGGAGATGAGCAGTTCTTC
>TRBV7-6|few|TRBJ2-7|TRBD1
CASSQTGKGEQYF
TGTGCCAGCAGCCAGACAGGGAAGGGCGAGCAGTACTTC
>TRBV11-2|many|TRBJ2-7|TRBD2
CASTEWGGSYEQYF
TGTGCCAGTACTGAATGGGGGGGGTCCTACGAGCAGTACTTC
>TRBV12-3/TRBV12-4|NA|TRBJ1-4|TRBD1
CASSETGGNEKLFF
TGTGCCAGCAGCGAAACAGGGGGGAATGAAAAACTGTTTTTT
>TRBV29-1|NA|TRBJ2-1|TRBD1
CSVARGQNEQFF
TGCAGCGTTGCGAGGGGGCAGAATGAGCAGTTCTTC
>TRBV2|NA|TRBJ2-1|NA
CASSWSEYNEQFF
TGTGCCAGCAGTTGGTCAGAATACAATGAGCAGTTCTTC
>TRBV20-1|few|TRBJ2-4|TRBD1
CSVNPTGKYAKNIQYF
TGCAGTGTTAACCCGACAGGGAAGTATGCCAAAAACATTCAGTACTTC
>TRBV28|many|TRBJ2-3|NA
CASRRDTQYF
TGTGCCAGCAGGCGGGATACGCAGTATTTT
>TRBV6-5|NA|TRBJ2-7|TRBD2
CARSAGGIYEQYF
TGTGCCCGCAGCGCGGGGGGCATCTACGAGCAGTACTTC
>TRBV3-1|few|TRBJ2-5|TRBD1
CASSQEGQGRETQYF
TGTGCCAGCAGCCAAGAAGGACAGGGTCGAGAGACCCAGTACTTC
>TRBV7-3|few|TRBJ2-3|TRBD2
CASSRFPVGGLAGTDTQYF
TGTGCCAGCAGTCGATTCCCAGTTGGGGGACTAGCTGGCACAGATACGCAGTATTTT
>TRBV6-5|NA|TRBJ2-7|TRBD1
CASSYDRTGPFFSYEQYF
TGTGCCAGCAGTTACGATCGGACAGGCCCCTTCTTTTCCTACGAGCAGTACTTC
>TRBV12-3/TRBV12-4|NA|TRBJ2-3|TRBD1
CASRWDSPVDTQYF
TGTGCCAGTCGGTGGGACAGCCCAGTAGATACGCAGTATTTT
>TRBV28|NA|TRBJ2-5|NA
CASSQERQVQETQYF
TGTGCCAGCAGCCAAGAGAGACAGGTCCAAGAGACCCAGTACTTC
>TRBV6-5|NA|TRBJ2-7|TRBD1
CASTGQFYEQYF
TGTGCCAGCACGGGACAGTTTTACGAGCAGTACTTC
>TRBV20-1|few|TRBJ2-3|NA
CSARLLTSTDTQYF
TGCAGTGCTCGCCTTCTTACTAGCACAGATACGCAGTATTTT
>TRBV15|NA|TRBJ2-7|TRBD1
CATRGTDSYEQYF
TGTGCCACCAGAGGGACAGACTCCTACGAGCAGTACTTC
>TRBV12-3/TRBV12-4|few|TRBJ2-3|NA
CASSLNPTDTDTQYF
TGTGCCAGCAGTTTGAACCCTACGGACACAGATACGCAGTATTTT
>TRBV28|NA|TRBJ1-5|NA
CASSAGGAEGHQPQHF
TGTGCCAGCAGCGCCGGCGGGGCGGAGGGCCATCAGCCCCAGCATTTT
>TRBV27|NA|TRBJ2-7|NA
CASSPGVFTLGTGYEQYF
TGTGCCAGCAGCCCGGGGGTGTTCACATTGGGAACAGGGTACGAGCAGTACTTC
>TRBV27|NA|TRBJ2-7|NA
CASRQGKEQYF
TGTGCCAGCAGGCAGGGTAAGGAGCAGTACTTC